The sequence of this T cell receptor (beta chain) was determined in a study of tumor-infiltrating lymphocytes in primary liver carcinoma. The CDR3 loop spans 12 amino acids. Germline CDR1 is SGHDN and CDR2 is FVKESK. A word on this clonotype: The junction and the germline gene differ at one end; a read error may be behind it.

A primer in the constant region served to generate TCR beta cDNA from approximately 500 ng of total RNA. Modified slightly, ARM-PCR produced TCR beta libraries over three nested multiplex PCR rounds. Researchers ran the first two PCR rounds for roughly 11 cycles each with TRBV1-TRBV30 forward primers and a C-beta reverse primer. TCRdb reprocessed the multiplex PCR reads via MiXCR and lists one record per CDR3 protein. The sample has some 43,000 distinct CDR3 sequences; about three quarters are singletons. Unsorted bulk tissue, roughly 20-32 mg of it, served as the source for co-extraction of RNA and DNA.

The clonotype was recovered from a man in his forties with primary liver carcinoma and hepatitis B virus infection. The chain employs TRBV14 and TRBJ2-1, with D unresolved. The sequenced material came from liver tumor tissue from sampling region 5. The subset was: tumor region T5, tumor centre. CDR3 sequence reads: CASSRNYNEQIF. The CDR3 DNA reads as TGTGCCAGCAGTCGGAACTACAATGAGCAGATCTTC. The whole variable domain, remainder taken from reference TRBV14 and TRBJ2-1, is EAGVTQFPSHSVIEKGQTVTLRCDPISGHDNLYWYRRVMGKEIKFLLHFVKESKQDESGMPNNRFLAERTGGTYSTLKVQPAELEDSGVYFCASSRNYNEQIFGPGTRLTVL.